These 5 T cell receptor beta chains came from one sample sequenced in a study of shared clonotypes between healthy human individuals. Data came from immunoSEQ multiplex PCR; TCRdb stores just in-frame clones and leaves some out. The sample carries approximately 1.5 million clones, about 98% recorded once. The sample consisted of naive CD4+ T cells sorted from blood. Sample subset: CD45RA+ positively selected. These receptors were obtained from a man aged 25 to 40 in good health.

V and J are TRBV30 and TRBJ2-5; no reliable D call. The CDR3 is 11 residues long. Germline V CDR1 and CDR2: GTSNPN, SVGIG (reference sequence). The CDR3 sequence: CASYNQATQYF. CDR3 DNA sequence: TGTGCGTCGTACAATCAGGCGACCCAGTACTTC. The whole variable domain, filled in from reference TRBV30 and TRBJ2-5, reads SQTIHQWPATLVQPVGSPLSLECTVEGTSNPNLYWYRQAAGRGLQLLFYSVGIGQISSEVPQNLSASRPQDRQFILSSKKLLLSDSGFYLCASYNQATQYFGPGTRLLVL.

This chain uses TRBV25-1 with TRBJ2-2, with D perhaps matching TRBD1 or TRBD2 (5 bases each). The CDR3 contains 15 residues. Trimming took 1 base from V and 7 from J, leaving 13 bases between them. The germline gives CDR1 MGHDK, CDR2 SYGVNS. The CDR3 is CASSESWGFGGELFF. The CDR3 nucleotides read TGTGCCAGCAGTGAATCCTGGGGGTTCGGCGGGGAGCTGTTTTTT.

With respect to this clone: This CDR3 is also generated by other DNA sequences in the sample. The chain combines TRBV11-2 with TRBJ1-1; D gene uncertain. The CDR3 has 13 residues. Germline V gene sequence: CDR1 SGHAT, CDR2 FQNNGV. The germline V and J ends were trimmed by 3 bases and 2 bases, with 7 bases remaining between them. CDR3 nucleotides: TGTGCCAGCAGCTTGGACCTCAACACTGAAGCTTTCTTT. It codes for CASSLDLNTEAFF.

The chain has TRBV28 and TRBJ1-5; D is undetermined. The CDR3 has 15 amino acids. CDR1 MDHEN and CDR2 SYDVKM come from the germline V gene. The germline V and J ends were trimmed by 3 bases and 1 base, with 10 bases remaining between them. The CDR3, as DNA: TGTGCCAGCAGTTTGTATAGGTCAAGCAATCAGCCCCAGCATTTT. This sequence encodes CASSLYRSSNQPQHF. The full variable domain, completed using reference TRBV28 and TRBJ1-5, is DVKVTQSSRYLVKRTGEKVFLECVQDMDHENMFWYRQDPGLGLRLIYFSYDVKMKEKGDIPEGYSVSREKKERFSLILESASTNQTSMYLCASSLYRSSNQPQHFGDGTRLSIL.

The chain recombines TRBV7-9 with TRBJ2-1; 9 bases match TRBD2. The CDR3 extends over 17 amino acids. The trim removed 3 bases at V and 7 bases at J, leaving 13 bases unmatched. CDR1 and CDR2 from the germline V gene are SEHNR and FQNEAQ (reference sequence). This CDR3 reads CASSFKGGTSSANEQFF. The CDR3 DNA reads as TGTGCCAGCAGCTTTAAGGGGGGGACTAGCAGTGCGAATGAGCAGTTCTTC.